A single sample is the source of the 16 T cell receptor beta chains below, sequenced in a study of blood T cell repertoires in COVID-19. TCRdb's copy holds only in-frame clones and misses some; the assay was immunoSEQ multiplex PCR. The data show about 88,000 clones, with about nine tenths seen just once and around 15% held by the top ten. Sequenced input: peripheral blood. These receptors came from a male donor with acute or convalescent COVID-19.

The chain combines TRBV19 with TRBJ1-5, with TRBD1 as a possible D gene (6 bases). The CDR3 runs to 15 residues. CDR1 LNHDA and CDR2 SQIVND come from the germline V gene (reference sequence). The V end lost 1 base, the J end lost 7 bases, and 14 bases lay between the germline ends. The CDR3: CASSIVRGGWQPQHF. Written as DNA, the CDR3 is TGTGCCAGTAGTATAGTGCGGGGGGGCTGGCAGCCCCAGCATTTT.

This chain's CDR3 is CASGEGSTNEKLFF. The CDR3 nucleotides read TGTGCCAGCGGGGAGGGCTCAACTAATGAAAAACTGTTTTTT. This chain joins TRBV6-5 and TRBJ1-4; the D is unclear. The V end lost 8 bases, the J end lost 0 bases, and 10 bases lay between the germline ends. CDR1 and CDR2 (germline): MNHEY, SVGAGI. The CDR3 runs to 14 residues.

The CDR3 nucleotides read TGTGCTAGTGGTTTGGCGCCAGGGGGCTTTCAAAACATTCAGTACTTC. Encoded protein: CASGLAPGGFQNIQYF. The chain recombines TRBV12-5 with TRBJ2-4; 8 bases match TRBD1. The CDR3 is made up of 16 amino acids. The germline gives CDR1 LGHNT, CDR2 FRNRAP. V lost 1 base to trimming and J lost 5 bases; unmatched junction nucleotides: 7. Combining the CDR3 with reference TRBV12-5 and TRBJ2-4 gives the whole variable domain DARVTQTPRHKVTEMGQEVTMRCQPILGHNTVFWYRQTMMQGLELLAYFRNRAPLDDSGMPKDRFSAEMPDATLATLKIQPSEPRDSAVYFCASGLAPGGFQNIQYFGAGTRLSVL.

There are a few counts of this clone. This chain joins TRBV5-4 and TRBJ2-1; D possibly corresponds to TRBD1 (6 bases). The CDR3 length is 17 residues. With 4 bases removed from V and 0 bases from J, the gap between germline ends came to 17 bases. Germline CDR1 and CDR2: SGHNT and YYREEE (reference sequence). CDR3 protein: CASSPKGVRSSYNEQFF. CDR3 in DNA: TGTGCCAGCAGCCCGAAGGGGGTGAGAAGCTCCTACAATGAGCAGTTCTTC.

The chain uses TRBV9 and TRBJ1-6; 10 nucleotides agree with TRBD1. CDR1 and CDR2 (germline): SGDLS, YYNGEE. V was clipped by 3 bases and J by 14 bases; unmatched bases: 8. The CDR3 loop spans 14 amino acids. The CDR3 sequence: CASSATGGGRTLHF. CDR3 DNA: TGTGCCAGCAGCGCGACAGGGGGCGGCCGCACCCTCCACTTT.

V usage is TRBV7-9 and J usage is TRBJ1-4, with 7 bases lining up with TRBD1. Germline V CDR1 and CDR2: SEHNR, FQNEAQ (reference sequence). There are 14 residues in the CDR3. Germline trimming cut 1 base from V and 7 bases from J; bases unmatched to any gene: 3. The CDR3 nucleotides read TGTGCCAGCAGCTTAGGACAGGGAGGTGAAAAACTGTTTTTT. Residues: CASSLGQGGEKLFF.

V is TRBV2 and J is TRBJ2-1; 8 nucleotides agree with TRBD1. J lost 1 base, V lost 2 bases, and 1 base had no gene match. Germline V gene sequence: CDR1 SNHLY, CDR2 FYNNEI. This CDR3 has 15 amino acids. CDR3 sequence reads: CASSEHRGSYNEQFF. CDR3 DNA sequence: TGTGCCAGCAGTGAACACAGGGGGTCCTACAATGAGCAGTTCTTC.

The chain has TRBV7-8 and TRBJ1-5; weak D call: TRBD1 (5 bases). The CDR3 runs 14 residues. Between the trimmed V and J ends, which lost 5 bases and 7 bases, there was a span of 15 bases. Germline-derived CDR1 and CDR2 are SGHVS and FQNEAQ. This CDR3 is CASSPQDQGQPQHF. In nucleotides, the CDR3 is TGTGCCAGCAGCCCCCAGGACCAGGGACAGCCCCAGCATTTT.

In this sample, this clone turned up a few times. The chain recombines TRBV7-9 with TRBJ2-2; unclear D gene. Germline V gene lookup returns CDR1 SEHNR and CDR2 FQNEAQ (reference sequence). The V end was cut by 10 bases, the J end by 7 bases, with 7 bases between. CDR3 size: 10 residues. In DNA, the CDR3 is TGTGCCATCGCGGACGGGGAGCTGTTTTTT. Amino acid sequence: CAIADGELFF. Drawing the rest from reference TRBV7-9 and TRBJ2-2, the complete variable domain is DTGVSQNPRHKITKRGQNVTFRCDPISEHNRLYWYRQTLGQGPEFLTYFQNEAQLEKSRLLSDRFSAERPKGSFSTLEIQRTEQGDSAMYLCAIADGELFFGEGSRLTVL.

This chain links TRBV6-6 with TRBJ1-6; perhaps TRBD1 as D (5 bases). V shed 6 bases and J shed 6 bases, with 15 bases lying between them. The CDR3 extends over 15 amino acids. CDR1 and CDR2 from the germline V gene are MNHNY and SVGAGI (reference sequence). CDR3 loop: CASSPPPGGNSPLHF. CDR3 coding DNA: TGTGCCAGCAGCCCTCCCCCGGGGGGTAATTCACCCCTCCACTTT.

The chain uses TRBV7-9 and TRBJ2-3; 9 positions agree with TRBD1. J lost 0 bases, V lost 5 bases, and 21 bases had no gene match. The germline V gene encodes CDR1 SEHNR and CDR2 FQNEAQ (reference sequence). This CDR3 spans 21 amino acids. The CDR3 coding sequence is TGTGCCAGCAGCAACAGGGGGGGTCCCTGGGACAGGGAAACTAGCACAGATACGCAGTATTTT. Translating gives CASSNRGGPWDRETSTDTQYF.

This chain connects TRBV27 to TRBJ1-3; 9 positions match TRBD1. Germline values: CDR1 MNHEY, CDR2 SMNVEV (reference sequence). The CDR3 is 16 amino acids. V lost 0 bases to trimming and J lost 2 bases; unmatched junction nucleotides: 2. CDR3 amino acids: CASSLSGTGTGNTIYF. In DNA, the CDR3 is TGTGCCAGCAGTTTATCGGGGACAGGGACTGGAAACACCATATATTTT.

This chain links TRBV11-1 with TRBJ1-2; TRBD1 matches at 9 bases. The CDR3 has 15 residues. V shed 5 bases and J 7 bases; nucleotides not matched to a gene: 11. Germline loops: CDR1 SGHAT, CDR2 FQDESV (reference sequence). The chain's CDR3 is CASSPSLGTGFGYTF. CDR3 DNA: TGTGCCAGCAGCCCGTCCCTCGGGACAGGGTTTGGCTACACCTTC.

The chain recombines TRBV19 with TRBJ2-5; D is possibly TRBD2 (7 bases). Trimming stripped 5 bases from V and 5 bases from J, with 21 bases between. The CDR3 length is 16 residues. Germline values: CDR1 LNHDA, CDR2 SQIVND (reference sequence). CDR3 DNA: TGTGCCAGTAGTCCATGGGGGGGGCCACGGGAGGAGACCCAGTACTTC. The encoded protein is CASSPWGGPREETQYF.

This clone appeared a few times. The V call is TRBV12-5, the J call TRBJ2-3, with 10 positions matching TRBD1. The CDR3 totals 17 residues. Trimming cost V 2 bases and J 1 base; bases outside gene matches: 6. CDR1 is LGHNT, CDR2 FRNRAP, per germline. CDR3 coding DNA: TGTGCTAGTGGTTTGACGGCCGGGACAGGGGGCACAGATACGCAGTATTTT. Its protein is CASGLTAGTGGTDTQYF.

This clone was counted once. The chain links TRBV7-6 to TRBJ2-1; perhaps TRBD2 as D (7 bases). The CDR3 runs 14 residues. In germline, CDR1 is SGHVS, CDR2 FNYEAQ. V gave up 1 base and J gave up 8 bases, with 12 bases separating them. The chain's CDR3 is CASSLGGGPYEQFF. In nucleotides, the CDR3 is TGTGCCAGCAGCTTAGGGGGGGGCCCCTATGAGCAGTTCTTC.